This T cell receptor beta chain emerged from a study of cytomegalovirus exposure and HLA in healthy donors. V shed 7 bases and J 5 bases; nucleotides not matched to a gene: 7. There are 13 residues in the CDR3. In germline, CDR1 is SNHLY, CDR2 FYNNEI. TCRdb keeps only in-frame clones here, not all; method: immunoSEQ multiplex PCR. This table has some 98,000 clones, around 88% appearing once. This TCR was recovered from a woman aged 30 to 39 in good health and CMV-seronegative. This chain connects TRBV2 to TRBJ1-1; 7 bases map to TRBD1. The sample consisted of PBMCs. The CDR3 loop reads CASTSQTGTEAFF. In DNA, the CDR3 is TGTGCCAGCACAAGCCAGACAGGGACTGAAGCTTTCTTT. Supplemented by reference TRBV2 and TRBJ1-1, the full variable domain reads EPEVTQTPSHQVTQMGQEVILRCVPISNHLYFYWYRQILGQKVEFLVSFYNNEISEKSEIFDDQFSVERPDGSNFTLKIRSTKLEDSAMYFCASTSQTGTEAFFGQGTRLTVV.